This section outlines one T cell receptor beta chain sequence together with its context. After removal of 8 bases from V and 1 base from J, the junction contained 6 bases not matched to a gene. This CDR3 contains 14 residues. Germline V gene lookup returns CDR1 LNHDA and CDR2 SQIVND (reference sequence). The data stem from a study of blood T cell repertoires in COVID-19. Study in general: Both acute and convalescent COVID-19 samples were obtained from the United States, Italy and Spain. T cells, B-cell-depleted T cells, or PBMCs provided the cDNA or gDNA that served as material.

The protocol was immunoSEQ multiplex PCR, while the TCRdb copy is restricted to in-frame clones and leaves out a portion. Of tens of thousands of clones in the sample, 65% to 90% were seen once. The rearrangement joins TRBV19 to TRBJ2-3; 7 bases fit TRBD2. Sequenced material: peripheral blood. The TCR comes from a man between 35 and 55 years old with acute or convalescent COVID-19. This CDR3 is CASLLRGGTDTQYF. For the CDR3, the DNA is TGTGCCAGTCTCCTTCGGGGGGGCACAGATACGCAGTATTTT.